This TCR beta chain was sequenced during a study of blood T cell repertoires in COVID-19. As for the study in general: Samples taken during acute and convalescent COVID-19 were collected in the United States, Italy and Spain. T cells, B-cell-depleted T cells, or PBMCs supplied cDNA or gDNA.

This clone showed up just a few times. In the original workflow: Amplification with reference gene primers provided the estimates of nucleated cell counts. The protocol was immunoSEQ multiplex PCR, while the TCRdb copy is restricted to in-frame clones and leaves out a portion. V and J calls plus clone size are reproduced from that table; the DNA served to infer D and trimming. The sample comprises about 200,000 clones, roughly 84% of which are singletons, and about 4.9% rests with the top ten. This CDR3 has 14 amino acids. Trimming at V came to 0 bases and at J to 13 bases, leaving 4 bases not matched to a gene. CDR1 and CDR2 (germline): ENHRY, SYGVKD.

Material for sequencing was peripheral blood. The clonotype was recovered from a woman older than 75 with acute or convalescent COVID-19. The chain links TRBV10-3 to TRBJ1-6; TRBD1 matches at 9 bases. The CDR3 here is CAISESGQGRPLHF. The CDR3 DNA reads TGTGCCATCAGTGAGTCGGGACAGGGAAGGCCCCTCCACTTT.